This T cell receptor beta chain was sequenced for a study of blood T cell repertoires in COVID-19. The CDR3 length is 13 residues. The germline gives CDR1 LGHDT, CDR2 YNNKEL (reference sequence). V lost 3 bases, J lost 0 bases, and 5 bases lay in between. In the source study's methods: Reference gene primer amplification gave estimated nucleated cell counts. Sequencing used immunoSEQ multiplex PCR; TCRdb keeps in-frame clones, though not all of them. V and J calls and clone size are those listed in that table; D and trimming were worked out from the DNA. The table shows approximately 300,000 clones, with around 86% occurring only once. Of note for this clone: The sample carries other DNA sequences with the same CDR3.

This sequence was found in a woman under 30 who had recovered from COVID-19. V usage is TRBV3-1 (or the pseudogene TRBV3-2) and J usage is TRBJ1-1, with unresolved D. Sequenced: PBMCs or T cells enriched from blood (not recorded which). In DNA form, the CDR3 reads TGTGCCAGCAGCCAGGCTTTGAACACTGAAGCTTTCTTT. Amino acids: CASSQALNTEAFF.